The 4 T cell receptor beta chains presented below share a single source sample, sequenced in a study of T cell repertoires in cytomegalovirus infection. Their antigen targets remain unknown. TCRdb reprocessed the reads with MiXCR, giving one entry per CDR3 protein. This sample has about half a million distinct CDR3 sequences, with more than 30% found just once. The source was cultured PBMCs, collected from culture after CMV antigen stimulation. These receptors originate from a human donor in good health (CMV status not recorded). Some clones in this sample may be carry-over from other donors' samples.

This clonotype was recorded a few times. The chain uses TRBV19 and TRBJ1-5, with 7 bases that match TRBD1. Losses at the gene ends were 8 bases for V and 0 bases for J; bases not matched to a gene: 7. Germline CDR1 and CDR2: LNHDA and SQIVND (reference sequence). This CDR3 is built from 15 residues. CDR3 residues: CASSKTGNSNQPQHF. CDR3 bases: TGTGCCAGTTCAAAGACAGGGAATAGCAATCAGCCCCAGCATTTT. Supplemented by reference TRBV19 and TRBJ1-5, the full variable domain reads DGGITQSPKYLFRKEGQNVTLSCEQNLNHDAMYWYRQDPGQGLRLIYYSQIVNDFQKGDIAEGYSVSREKKESFPLTVTSAQKNPTAFYLCASSKTGNSNQPQHFGDGTRLSIL.

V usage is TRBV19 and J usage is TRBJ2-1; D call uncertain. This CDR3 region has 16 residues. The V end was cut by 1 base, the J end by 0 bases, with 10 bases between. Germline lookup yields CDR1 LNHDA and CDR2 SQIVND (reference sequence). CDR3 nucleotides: TGTGCCAGTAGTATAGGACTGCAGAGCTCCTACAATGAGCAGTTCTTC. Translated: CASSIGLQSSYNEQFF.

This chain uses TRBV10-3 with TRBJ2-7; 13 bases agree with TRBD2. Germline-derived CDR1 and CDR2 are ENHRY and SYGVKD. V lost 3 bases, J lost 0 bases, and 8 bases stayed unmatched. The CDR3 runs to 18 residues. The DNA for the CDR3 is TGTGCCATCAGTGAAACTAGCGGGAGGGCCTCCAACTCCTACGAGCAGTACTTC. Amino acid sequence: CAISETSGRASNSYEQYF.

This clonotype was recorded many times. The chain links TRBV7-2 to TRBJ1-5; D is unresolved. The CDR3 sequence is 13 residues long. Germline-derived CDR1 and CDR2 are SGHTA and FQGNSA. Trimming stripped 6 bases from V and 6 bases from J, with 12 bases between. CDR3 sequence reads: CASSPVARQPQHF. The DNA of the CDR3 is TGTGCCAGCAGTCCCGTTGCTCGTCAGCCCCAGCATTTT.